A selection of T cell receptor beta chains follows, all from one sample in a study of blood T cell repertoires in COVID-19. Libraries were prepared by immunoSEQ multiplex PCR; TCRdb keeps only in-frame clonotypes and omits some of them. The repertoire includes tens of thousands of clones, about 83% of them detected once, and roughly 14% sits in the top ten. Material: peripheral blood. These receptors all come from a human donor in a cohort sampled during active COVID-19. Each CDR3 is given with its conserved first and last residue. A D gene is named only where the DNA matches it firmly. Part of the rows lack a size; the others show once, few, many or a class for expanded clones.

j_call | v_call | d_call | clone_size | cdr3_nt | cdr3_aa
TRBJ1-2 | TRBV5-1 | - | - | TGCGCCAGCAGCTTGGGACAGTCCTATGGCTACACCTTC | CASSLGQSYGYTF
TRBJ1-3 | TRBV9 | - | - | TGTGCCAGCAGCGTTCAGGAGCGGAACACCATATATTTT | CASSVQERNTIYF
TRBJ1-5 | TRBV2 | TRBD1 | - | TGTGCCAGCCGTCAGAGCTCGACAGGGGGCGGGCAGCCCCAGCATTTT | CASRQSSTGGGQPQHF
TRBJ1-5 | TRBV7-8 | - | - | TGTGCCAGCAGCTTACTTCAGGTGGGAGGGGGCAATCAGCCCCAGCATTTT | CASSLLQVGGGNQPQHF
TRBJ2-7 | TRBV19 | - | - | TGTGCCAGTAGTATGGAGGGCGGTTACGAGCAGTACTTC | CASSMEGGYEQYF
TRBJ2-7 | TRBV9 | TRBD1 | - | TGTGCCAGCAGCCTCGAGGACAGGTCGAGCTCCTACGAGCAGTACTTC | CASSLEDRSSSYEQYF
TRBJ1-4 | TRBV5-1 | TRBD1 | - | TGCGCCAGCAGCTCCCAGACAGGGGAAAAACTGTTTTTT | CASSSQTGEKLFF
TRBJ1-1 | TRBV11-2 | TRBD1 | - | TGTGCCAGCAGCGCGGCGCAGGGGGCTTCGAACACTGAAGCTTTCTTT | CASSAAQGASNTEAFF
TRBJ1-2 | TRBV6-5 | - | - | TGTGCCAGCAGTTACTCTATCGGCAGGCTCGACTATGGCTACACCTTC | CASSYSIGRLDYGYTF
TRBJ2-5 | TRBV11-3 | TRBD1 | - | TGTGCCAGCAGCCGACACGGGACAGGCGGCCAAGAGACCCAGTACTTC | CASSRHGTGGQETQYF
TRBJ1-2 | TRBV7-9 | - | - | TGTGCCAGCAGCTTAATACAGGGCGGGTATGGCTACACCTTC | CASSLIQGGYGYTF
TRBJ2-3 | TRBV27 | - | - | TGTGCCAGCAGTTTATCGTGGCTGCCGGGGTCCCGCACAGATACGCAGTATTTT | CASSLSWLPGSRTDTQYF
TRBJ1-4 | TRBV9 | - | - | TGTGCCAGCAGCTCACGAAAAGAAGCAGGGCCCTCAACTAATGAAAAACTGTTTTTT | CASSSRKEAGPSTNEKLFF
TRBJ1-1 | TRBV5-1 | - | few | TGCGCCAGCAGCTTATACAGTGGGAACACTGAAGCTTTCTTT | CASSLYSGNTEAFF